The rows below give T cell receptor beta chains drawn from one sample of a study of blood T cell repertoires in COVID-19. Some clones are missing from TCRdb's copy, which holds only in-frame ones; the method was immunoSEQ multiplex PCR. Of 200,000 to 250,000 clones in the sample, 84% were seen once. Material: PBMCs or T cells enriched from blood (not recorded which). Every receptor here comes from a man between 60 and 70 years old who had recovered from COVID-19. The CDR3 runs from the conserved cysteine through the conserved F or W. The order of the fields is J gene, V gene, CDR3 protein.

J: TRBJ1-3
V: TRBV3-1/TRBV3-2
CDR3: CASSQGNSVNTIYF

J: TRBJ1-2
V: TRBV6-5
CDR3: CASKSTTYGYTF

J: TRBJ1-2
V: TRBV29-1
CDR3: CSAGTGNYGYTF

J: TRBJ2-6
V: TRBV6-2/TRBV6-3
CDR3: CASSYSSGTGADWSGANVLTF

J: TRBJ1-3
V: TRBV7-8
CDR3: CASSLEGASGNTIYF

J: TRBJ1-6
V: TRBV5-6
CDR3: CASSLAGGGNSPLHF

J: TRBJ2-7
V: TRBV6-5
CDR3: CASSYSRGYEQYF

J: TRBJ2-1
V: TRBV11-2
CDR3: CASSLLSGLQSEQFF

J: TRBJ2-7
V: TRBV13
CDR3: CASSPLGQPTPYEQYF

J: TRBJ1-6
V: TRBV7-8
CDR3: CASSPAREAGRYSPLHF

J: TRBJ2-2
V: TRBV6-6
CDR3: CASSYVPGWELFF

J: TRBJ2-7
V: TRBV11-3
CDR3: CASSSDLGRDYEQYF

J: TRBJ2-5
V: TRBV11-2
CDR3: CASSFGSNSQETQYF

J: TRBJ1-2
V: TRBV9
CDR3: CASNPNEVYGYTF

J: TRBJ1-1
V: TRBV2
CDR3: CASSTSTGSVEAFF

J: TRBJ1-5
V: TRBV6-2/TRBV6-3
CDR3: CASSRSGGFLLSGNQPQHF

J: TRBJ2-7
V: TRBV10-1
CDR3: CASSGGLTLDPYEQYF

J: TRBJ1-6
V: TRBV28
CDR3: CASSSNRGRSYNSPLHF

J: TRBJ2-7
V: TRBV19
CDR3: CASSNNPYEQYF

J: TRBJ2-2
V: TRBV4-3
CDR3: CASSQQFTGELFF

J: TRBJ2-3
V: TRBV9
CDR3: CASSVVRGDTDTQYF

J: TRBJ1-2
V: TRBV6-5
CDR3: CASSSRTGKVGGYTF

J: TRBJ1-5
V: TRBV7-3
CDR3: CASSLERVNQPQHF

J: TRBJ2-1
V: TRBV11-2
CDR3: CASSLDGSRRQFF

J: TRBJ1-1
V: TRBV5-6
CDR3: CASSLAGRGFAEAFF

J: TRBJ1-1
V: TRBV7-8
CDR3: CASSLAAGVGATEAFF

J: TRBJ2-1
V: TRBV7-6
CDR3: CASSLVTSSYNEQFF

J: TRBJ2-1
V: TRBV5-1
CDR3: CASSPEGYGGAPDDEQFF

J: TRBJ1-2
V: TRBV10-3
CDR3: CAISADSYGYTF

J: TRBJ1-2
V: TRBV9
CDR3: CASSASTGGMVGYTF

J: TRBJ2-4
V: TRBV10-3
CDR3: CAISERPQGVDIQYF

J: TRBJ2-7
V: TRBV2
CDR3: CASSHPGTGLSYEQYF

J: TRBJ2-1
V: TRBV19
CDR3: CASSAHFHFNEQFF

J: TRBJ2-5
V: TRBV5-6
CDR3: CASSLRTREETQYF

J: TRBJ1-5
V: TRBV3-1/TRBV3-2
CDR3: CASSHDGGAGQPQHF

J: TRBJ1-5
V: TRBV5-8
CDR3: CASRHGGDLGQPQHF

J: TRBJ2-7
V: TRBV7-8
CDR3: CASSSNRVGEQYF

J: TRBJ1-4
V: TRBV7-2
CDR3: CASSLGASSNEKLFF

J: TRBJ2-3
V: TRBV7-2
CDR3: CASTSTDTQYF

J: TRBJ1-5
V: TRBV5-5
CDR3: CASSLLTGGNQPQHF

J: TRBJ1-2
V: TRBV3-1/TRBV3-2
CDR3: CASSPRGGLTGYTF

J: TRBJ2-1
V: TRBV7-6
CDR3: CASSNGGWGDEQFF

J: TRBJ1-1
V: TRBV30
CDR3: CAWSQQMNTEAFF

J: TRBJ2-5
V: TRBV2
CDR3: CASTRGGGGEETQYF

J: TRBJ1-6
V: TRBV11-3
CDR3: CASSLPRGYSNSPLHF

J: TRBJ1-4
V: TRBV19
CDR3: CASSRRQTTNEKLFF

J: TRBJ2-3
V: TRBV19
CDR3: CASSTVTESTQYF

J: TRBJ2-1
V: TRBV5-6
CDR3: CASSLRTSFTNEQFF

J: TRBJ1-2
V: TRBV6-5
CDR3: CASSYQVEGGYTF

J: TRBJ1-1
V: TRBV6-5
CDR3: CASSYRGYGNPEAFF

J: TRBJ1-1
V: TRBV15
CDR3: CATSRGYRAMNTEAFF

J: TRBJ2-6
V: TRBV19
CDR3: CASSPGGNSGANVLTF